The 32 T cell receptor beta chains given below trace back to one sample, sequenced in a study of cytomegalovirus exposure and HLA in healthy donors. Primers included in the PCR were 60 Vbeta and 13 Jbeta primers. Sequencing used immunoSEQ multiplex PCR; TCRdb keeps in-frame clones, though not all of them. The sample gives approximately 150,000 clones, approximately 57% of which show up once; about 1.7% is in the top ten. Sequencing input: PBMCs. The receptor source for this set is a male donor in good health and CMV-seronegative.

V and J are TRBV5-4 and TRBJ1-6; D might be TRBD1 (6 bases). CDR3 size: 17 residues. Deletions cut 5 bases from V and 0 bases from J, with 15 bases between. Germline CDR1 reads SGHNT; CDR2 reads YYREEE (reference sequence). CDR3 sequence reads: CASRPGTLSSYNSPLHF. Here the CDR3 DNA reads TGTGCCAGCAGACCCGGGACATTGAGCTCCTATAATTCACCCCTCCACTTT.

J is TRBJ1-4 and V is TRBV4-1; D ambiguous. The CDR3 has 14 residues. Germline CDR1 MGHRA, CDR2 YSYEKL. Trimming took off 1 base at V and 6 bases at J, with 9 bases between the two ends. The CDR3 DNA reads as TGCGCCAGCAGCCAAGGGGGAGGGTATGAAAAACTGTTTTTT. It specifies CASSQGGGYEKLFF.

Here the CDR3 reads CASSPQGGPYEQYF. For the CDR3, the DNA is TGTGCCAGCAGCCCACAGGGGGGCCCCTACGAGCAGTACTTC. The chain recombines TRBV7-2 with TRBJ2-7, with 8 bases matching TRBD1. From germline, CDR1 is SGHTA and CDR2 FQGNSA. CDR3 size: 14 residues. V lost 5 bases, J lost 2 bases, and 5 bases stayed unmatched.

The chain couples TRBV5-8 to TRBJ2-3; 9 bases are a match to TRBD1. The CDR3 has 16 amino acids. From germline, CDR1 is SGHTS and CDR2 YDEGEE. The ends lost 4 bases at V and 1 base at J; junction bases unmatched: 7. This CDR3 reads CASSAGQGPRTDTQYF. The CDR3 bases are TGTGCCAGCAGCGCGGGACAGGGACCTCGCACAGATACGCAGTATTTT.

This clone was detected a few times. J is TRBJ2-7 and V is TRBV5-5; 7 bases map to TRBD1. The length of the CDR3 is 15 residues. J lost 1 base, V lost 2 bases, and 6 bases had no gene match. CDR1 SGHKS and CDR2 YYEKEE come from the germline V gene (reference sequence). As DNA, the CDR3 is TGTGCCAGCAGCTTTACCGGGACAGCGTCCTACGAGCAGTACTTC. It translates to CASSFTGTASYEQYF.

This clone has just a few counts. The chain carries TRBV4-3 and TRBJ2-1; D uncertain. Trimming took 0 bases from V and 12 from J, leaving 15 bases between them. This CDR3 has 14 amino acids. Germline V gene sequence: CDR1 LGHNA, CDR2 YSLEER. In DNA, the CDR3 is TGCGCCAGCAGCCAAGATCTGCCCCCCCCGCGGCAGTTCTTC. As protein: CASSQDLPPPRQFF.

The genes are TRBV6-5 and TRBJ1-2; D is perhaps TRBD1 (6 bases). Trimming shortened V by 5 bases and J by 8 bases, and 15 bases separated the two germline ends. The germline V gene encodes CDR1 MNHEY and CDR2 SVGAGI. The CDR3 sequence is 13 residues long. CDR3 sequence reads: CASSEQGVGGYTF. DNA of the CDR3: TGTGCCAGCAGTGAACAGGGAGTCGGCGGCTACACCTTC.

The rearrangement joins TRBV7-2 to TRBJ1-1; the D gene is possibly TRBD1 (6 bases). Germline CDR1 reads SGHTA; CDR2 reads FQGNSA. The CDR3 contains 13 residues. V was cut by 6 bases and J by 0 bases, with 8 bases left in between. The CDR3 sequence is CASSSGVNTEAFF. In DNA form, the CDR3 reads TGTGCCAGCAGTTCAGGGGTGAACACTGAAGCTTTCTTT. The entire variable domain, with the rest obtained from reference TRBV7-2 and TRBJ1-1, is as follows: GAGVSQSPSNKVTEKGKDVELRCDPISGHTALYWYRQSLGQGLEFLIYFQGNSAPDKSGLPSDRFSAERTGGSVSTLTIQRTQQEDSAVYLCASSSGVNTEAFFGQGTRLTVV.

With regard to this clone: Other DNA sequences of this sample code for an identical CDR3. The V call is TRBV30, the J call TRBJ1-6; D not resolved. V dropped 0 bases and J dropped 9 bases, with 15 bases sitting between them. CDR3 length: 15 residues. Germline V gene data show CDR1 as GTSNPN and CDR2 as SVGIG (reference sequence). DNA of the CDR3: TGTGCCTGGAGTGTTCTCCGAGGGATGAGTTCACCCCTCCACTTT. Amino acids: CAWSVLRGMSSPLHF. Full variable domain (outside the CDR3, taken from reference TRBV30 and TRBJ1-6): SQTIHQWPATLVQPVGSPLSLECTVEGTSNPNLYWYRQAAGRGLQLLFYSVGIGQISSEVPQNLSASRPQDRQFILSSKKLLLSDSGFYLCAWSVLRGMSSPLHFGNGTRLTVT.

Turning to this clone: The same CDR3 is also encoded by other DNA sequences in this sample. CDR3 sequence: CASSLGRTGQETQYF. In nucleotides, the CDR3 is TGCGCCAGCAGCTTGGGGCGGACAGGCCAAGAGACCCAGTACTTC. The rearrangement joins TRBV5-1 to TRBJ2-5; TRBD1 matches 7 bases. Germline V gene sequence: CDR1 SGHRS, CDR2 YFSETQ. After removal of 0 bases from V and 1 base from J, the junction contained 3 bases not matched to a gene. This CDR3 comprises 15 residues.

This sequence joins TRBV2 and TRBJ2-2; maybe TRBD2 (5 bases). The CDR3 has 16 residues. The germline V and J ends were trimmed by 6 bases and 3 bases, with 17 bases remaining between them. CDR1 is SNHLY and CDR2 is FYNNEI in the germline V gene. CDR3 amino acids: CASRGRRGDHTGELFF. The CDR3 region has the DNA TGTGCCAGCAGGGGTAGACGGGGAGATCACACCGGGGAGCTGTTTTTT. The full variable domain, completed using reference TRBV2 and TRBJ2-2, is EPEVTQTPSHQVTQMGQEVILRCVPISNHLYFYWYRQILGQKVEFLVSFYNNEISEKSEIFDDQFSVERPDGSNFTLKIRSTKLEDSAMYFCASRGRRGDHTGELFFGEGSRLTVL.

This clone was counted between two and nine times. The chain recombines TRBV10-1 with TRBJ1-5; TRBD1 matches 8 bases. Germline CDR1 WNHNN, CDR2 SYGVQD (reference sequence). V shed 9 bases, J shed 0 bases, and the junction held 13 bases outside the gene matches. This CDR3 is 17 amino acids long. The CDR3 DNA reads TGCGCCAGTGATCGGACTCCGGGACAGGATAGCAATCAGCCCCAGCATTTT. This sequence encodes CASDRTPGQDSNQPQHF.

This chain joins TRBV12-5 and TRBJ2-5; D call uncertain. The V gene's germline CDR1 is LGHNT and CDR2 FRNRAP. Trimming removed 4 bases from V and 3 bases from J, with 6 bases in between. The CDR3 sequence is 12 residues long. CDR3 loop: CASGSGKETQYF. DNA for the CDR3: TGTGCTAGTGGTTCAGGAAAAGAGACCCAGTACTTC. Using reference TRBV12-5 and TRBJ2-5 for the parts outside the CDR3, the full variable domain is DARVTQTPRHKVTEMGQEVTMRCQPILGHNTVFWYRQTMMQGLELLAYFRNRAPLDDSGMPKDRFSAEMPDATLATLKIQPSEPRDSAVYFCASGSGKETQYFGPGTRLLVL.

This clone turned up a few times. The chain carries TRBV4-1 and TRBJ1-6; no definite D call. This CDR3 region has 15 residues. V lost 0 bases and J lost 9, with 12 bases in between. Germline values: CDR1 MGHRA, CDR2 YSYEKL. The CDR3 region is CASSQELWGGSPLHF. The CDR3 DNA follows: TGCGCCAGCAGCCAAGAGCTATGGGGAGGTTCACCCCTCCACTTT.

This clone was counted only a few times. The V gene is TRBV7-3, the J gene TRBJ1-1, with D possibly being TRBD1 (5 bases). This CDR3 contains 17 residues. V lost 5 bases to trimming and J lost 1 base, with 20 bases between them. Germline V gene data show CDR1 as SGHTA and CDR2 as FQGTGA. The DNA of the CDR3 is TGTGCCAGCAGCCTCGGGGGGGGACCCTCTCCGAACACTGAAGCTTTCTTT. Protein product: CASSLGGGPSPNTEAFF.

The chain has TRBV2 and TRBJ1-4; D might be TRBD1 (5 bases). The germline V and J ends were trimmed by 3 bases and 8 bases, with 7 bases remaining between them. Germline V lookup: CDR1 SNHLY, CDR2 FYNNEI. This CDR3 spans 12 amino acids. The CDR3 DNA follows: TGTGCCAGCAGTGAGACAGCCGAAAAACTGTTTTTT. This codes for CASSETAEKLFF.

The chain couples TRBV10-3 to TRBJ2-3; TRBD2 matches at 9 bases. CDR1 and CDR2 from the germline V gene are ENHRY and SYGVKD. This CDR3 comprises 15 residues. Unmatched junction bases numbered 6, after V lost 7 bases and J lost 1 base. The CDR3 nucleotides are TGTGCCATCACTGGGGAGCGGGGGGGCACAGATACGCAGTATTTT. Residues: CAITGERGGTDTQYF.

The chain couples TRBV7-2 to TRBJ1-2, with TRBD1 matching 9 bases. The CDR3 covers 18 residues. Trimming at V came to 5 bases and at J to 5 bases, leaving 18 bases not matched to a gene. Germline V gene lookup returns CDR1 SGHTA and CDR2 FQGNSA. CDR3 region: CASSPTSGPGQGLYGYTF. In DNA form, the CDR3 reads TGTGCCAGCAGCCCCACCTCTGGCCCGGGACAGGGACTTTATGGCTACACCTTC.

V and J are TRBV19 and TRBJ1-2; a possible D gene is TRBD1 (6 bases). The V and J ends lost 5 bases and 0 bases respectively, with 10 bases between them. CDR1 is LNHDA and CDR2 is SQIVND in the germline V gene (reference sequence). This CDR3 is built from 14 residues. CDR3 DNA: TGTGCCAGTAGTGCGACAGGATCTAACTATGGCTACACCTTC. Its protein product is CASSATGSNYGYTF.

The chain combines TRBV19 with TRBJ1-2; 10 nucleotides agree with TRBD1. Germline CDR1 reads LNHDA; CDR2 reads SQIVND (reference sequence). Unmatched junction bases numbered 2, after V lost 9 bases and J lost 1 base. The CDR3 spans 13 residues. The DNA of the CDR3 is TGTGCCAGCAGGGACAGGGGTAACTATGGCTACACCTTC. Translation gives CASRDRGNYGYTF.

In its sample, this clone was seen once. The DNA of the CDR3 is TGTGCCAGCAGTTCCGGGGGTTATAATTCACCCCTCCACTTT. This translates into CASSSGGYNSPLHF. The rearrangement joins TRBV28 to TRBJ1-6; TRBD1 might be the D (5 bases). Per germline, CDR1 MDHEN and CDR2 SYDVKM. The CDR3 is 14 amino acids. V was pared by 4 bases and J by 4 bases, with 8 bases between.

The V call is TRBV9, the J call TRBJ1-2; TRBD1 is a possible D gene (6 bases). Trimming pared 1 base from V and 5 bases from J, leaving 15 bases between. The CDR3 runs 15 residues. The germline gives CDR1 SGDLS, CDR2 YYNGEE. CDR3 in DNA: TGTGCCAGCAGCGTAAGGGTCAGGGGAACTTATGGCTACACCTTC. Amino acids: CASSVRVRGTYGYTF.

This sequence joins TRBV2 and TRBJ1-6; tentative D call: TRBD1 (6 bases). Per the germline V gene, CDR1 is SNHLY and CDR2 is FYNNEI. The length of the CDR3 is 16 residues. V lost 7 bases and J lost 6, with 19 bases in between. As DNA, the CDR3 is TGTGCCAGCATCCTCGCTGAGGACAGAGTTAATTCACCCCTCCACTTT. It encodes CASILAEDRVNSPLHF.

The chain has TRBV6-5 and TRBJ1-1, with 7 nucleotides matching TRBD1. CDR1 and CDR2 from the germline V gene are MNHEY and SVGAGI. Trimming took 5 bases from V and 0 from J; bases not matched to a gene: 6. The CDR3 is 15 amino acids. The CDR3 loop reads CASSRPGQVNTEAFF. The CDR3 nucleotides are TGTGCCAGCAGTAGACCTGGACAGGTGAACACTGAAGCTTTCTTT.

This chain connects TRBV4-1 to TRBJ2-1, with 10 bases matching TRBD2. Trimming at V came to 0 bases and at J to 10 bases, leaving 6 bases not matched to a gene. Germline CDR1 reads MGHRA; CDR2 reads YSYEKL. The CDR3 sequence is 15 residues long. The CDR3 region has the DNA TGCGCCAGCAGCCAAGATCAGCGGGGGGGCGGGGAGCAGTTCTTC. It specifies CASSQDQRGGGEQFF.

There are many counts of this clone. The chain links TRBV6-4 to TRBJ2-3; 11 bases line up with TRBD2. The CDR3 contains 16 residues. Losses at the gene ends were 0 bases for V and 3 bases for J; bases not matched to a gene: 2. Germline values: CDR1 MRHNA, CDR2 SNTAGT. The CDR3 DNA is TGTGCCAGCAGTGACTCGACTAGCGGGGTTACAGATACGCAGTATTTT. Translating gives CASSDSTSGVTDTQYF.

The chain links TRBV7-2 to TRBJ1-5; TRBD1 matches 8 bases. V was clipped by 4 bases and J by 4 bases; unmatched bases: 3. The germline V gene has CDR1 SGHTA and CDR2 FQGNSA. CDR3 length: 14 amino acids. CDR3 in DNA: TGTGCCAGCAGCTCAGGACAGGGTAATCAGCCCCAGCATTTT. Translated, it gives CASSSGQGNQPQHF. The full variable domain, with the rest looked up from reference TRBV7-2 and TRBJ1-5, is GAGVSQSPSNKVTEKGKDVELRCDPISGHTALYWYRQSLGQGLEFLIYFQGNSAPDKSGLPSDRFSAERTGGSVSTLTIQRTQQEDSAVYLCASSSGQGNQPQHFGDGTRLSIL.

The chain is built from TRBV4-3 and TRBJ2-7; 9 bases are a match to TRBD1. The CDR3 loop spans 14 amino acids. The trim removed 3 bases at V and 3 bases at J, leaving 3 bases unmatched. Looked up from germline, CDR1 is LGHNA and CDR2 is YSLEER. The chain's CDR3 is CASSHRTGDYEQYF. The CDR3 nucleotides read TGCGCCAGCAGCCACCGGACAGGGGACTACGAGCAGTACTTC.

This clone was picked up one time. V gene TRBV7-9 combines with J gene TRBJ2-7, with a weak D call TRBD1 (6 bases). The CDR3 contains 15 residues. CDR1 and CDR2 from the germline V gene are SEHNR and FQNEAQ (reference sequence). V was cut by 1 base and J by 3 bases, with 13 bases left in between. The CDR3 region is CASSLGYRENYEQYF. DNA of the CDR3: TGTGCCAGCAGCTTAGGATACAGGGAGAACTACGAGCAGTACTTC. The full variable domain, rest sourced from reference TRBV7-9 and TRBJ2-7, is DTGVSQNPRHKITKRGQNVTFRCDPISEHNRLYWYRQTLGQGPEFLTYFQNEAQLEKSRLLSDRFSAERPKGSFSTLEIQRTEQGDSAMYLCASSLGYRENYEQYFGPGTRLTVT.

The chain couples TRBV29-1 to TRBJ1-6, with 9 positions matching TRBD1. Per germline, CDR1 SQVTM and CDR2 ANQGSEA. This CDR3 comprises 12 residues. Trimming removed 7 bases from V and 8 bases from J; junction bases left unmatched: 3. CDR3 loop: CSARQGDSPLHF. CDR3 DNA sequence: TGCAGCGCCAGACAGGGGGATTCACCCCTCCACTTT.

V gene TRBV9 combines with J gene TRBJ1-3, with 10 bases that match TRBD1. The CDR3 length is 19 residues. V gave up 0 bases and J gave up 0 bases; unmatched junction bases: 9. Germline V lookup: CDR1 SGDLS, CDR2 YYNGEE. CDR3 region: CASSVEPRTGGGSGNTIYF. CDR3 nucleotide sequence: TGTGCCAGCAGCGTAGAGCCCCGGACAGGGGGAGGCTCTGGAAACACCATATATTTT.

With regard to this clone: Germline is not matched at one junction end, which may reflect a read error. The J gene is TRBJ2-5, the V gene TRBV7-7; D not certain. CDR1 is SSHAT and CDR2 is FNYEAQ in the germline V gene (reference sequence). This CDR3 is 15 amino acids long. CDR3 in amino acids: CASSLDLFSRETQYF. The DNA of the CDR3 is TGTGCTAGCAGCCTAGATCTTTTCTCCCGGGAGACCCAGTACTTC.